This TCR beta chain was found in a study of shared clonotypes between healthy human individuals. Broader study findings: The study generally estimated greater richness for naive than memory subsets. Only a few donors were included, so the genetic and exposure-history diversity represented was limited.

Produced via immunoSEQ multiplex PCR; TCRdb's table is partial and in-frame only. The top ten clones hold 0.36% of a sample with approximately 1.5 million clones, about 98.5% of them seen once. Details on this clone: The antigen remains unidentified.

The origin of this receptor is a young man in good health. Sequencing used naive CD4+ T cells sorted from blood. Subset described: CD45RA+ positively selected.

The CDR3 DNA is TGCGCCAGCATGACTGACACTTACAATGAGCAGTTCTTC. It encodes CASMTDTYNEQFF. The V call is TRBV10-2, the J call TRBJ2-1; D call uncertain. From germline, CDR1 is WSHSY and CDR2 SAAADI. The CDR3 sequence is 13 residues long. V lost 7 bases to trimming and J lost 4 bases, with 11 bases between them.